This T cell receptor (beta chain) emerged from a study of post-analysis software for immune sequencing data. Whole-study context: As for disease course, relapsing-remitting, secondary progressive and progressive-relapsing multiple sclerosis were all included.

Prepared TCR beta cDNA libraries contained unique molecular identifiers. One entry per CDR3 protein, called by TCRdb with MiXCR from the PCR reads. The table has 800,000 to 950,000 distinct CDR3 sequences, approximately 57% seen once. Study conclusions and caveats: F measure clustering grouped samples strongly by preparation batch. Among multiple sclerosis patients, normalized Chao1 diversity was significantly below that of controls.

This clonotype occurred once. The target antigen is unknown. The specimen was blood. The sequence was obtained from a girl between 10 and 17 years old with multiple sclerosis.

CDR3 loop: CASSESGLAENEQYF. As DNA, the CDR3 is TGCGCCAGCAGTGAGTCGGGACTAGCGGAAAATGAGCAGTACTTC. The chain uses TRBV10-1 and TRBJ2-5; 11 positions match TRBD2. The CDR3 sequence is 15 residues long. The V gene end was trimmed by 0 bases and the J gene end by 11 bases; junction bases not matched to a gene: 8. From germline, CDR1 is WNHNN and CDR2 SYGVQD (reference sequence).